These 27 T cell receptor beta chains originate from one sample sequenced in a study of technical replicates of blood from a few donors. Measured with immunoSEQ multiplex PCR; TCRdb has only the in-frame clones, and not every one. The data show 75,000 to 100,000 clones, with just under 95% seen just once and approximately 0.25% held by the top ten. Material: T cells isolated from PBMCs. The receptors were sampled from a human donor in good health.

This chain joins TRBV5-6 and TRBJ2-3, with D maybe TRBD2 (6 bases). The CDR3 is 16 residues long. Germline assignment: CDR1 SGHDT and CDR2 YYEEEE. The ends were cut back, 6 bases at V and 3 bases at J, with 20 bases in the middle. CDR3 region: CASTHWRETGTDTQYF. For the CDR3, the DNA is TGTGCCAGCACCCACTGGAGGGAGACGGGTACAGATACGCAGTATTTT. The whole variable domain, remainder taken from reference TRBV5-6 and TRBJ2-3, is DAGVTQSPTHLIKTRGQQVTLRCSPKSGHDTVSWYQQALGQGPQFIFQYYEEEERQRGNFPDRFSGHQFPNYSSELNVNALLLGDSALYLCASTHWRETGTDTQYFGPGTRLTVL.

The V and J genes are TRBV14 and TRBJ2-7; tentatively, D is TRBD2 (6 bases). The CDR3 has 14 amino acids. CDR1 SGHDN and CDR2 FVKESK come from the germline V gene. The V gene lost 4 bases and the J gene lost 2 bases, with 12 bases spanning the gap. The CDR3 region has the DNA TGTGCCAGCAGCCCCGGGCTAGCGACCTACGAGCAGTACTTC. Protein sequence: CASSPGLATYEQYF.

The chain is built from TRBV6-5 and TRBJ1-5; no reliable D call. Trimming pared 0 bases from V and 2 bases from J, leaving 5 bases between. This CDR3 is 14 amino acids long. Germline CDR1 MNHEY, CDR2 SVGAGI. The CDR3 bases are TGTGCCAGCAGTTACTCGCCAGGCAATCAGCCCCAGCATTTT. Its protein product is CASSYSPGNQPQHF.

This sequence joins TRBV19 and TRBJ2-1; 7 bases match TRBD2. Germline values: CDR1 LNHDA, CDR2 SQIVND (reference sequence). There are 16 residues in the CDR3. V dropped 1 base and J dropped 2; count of bases not matched to a gene: 5. The DNA for the CDR3 is TGTGCCAGTAGTATAGTTCCGGCGGGGGCCTACAATGAGCAGTTCTTC. It specifies CASSIVPAGAYNEQFF.

CDR3 in amino acids: CASSQRLAGESGTGELFF. In DNA form, the CDR3 reads TGCGCCAGCAGCCAGAGACTAGCGGGAGAATCGGGCACCGGGGAGCTGTTTTTT. The genes are TRBV4-1 and TRBJ2-2; 12 bases fit TRBD2. The germline V gene encodes CDR1 MGHRA and CDR2 YSYEKL. V gave up 3 bases and J gave up 4 bases; unmatched junction bases: 9. The CDR3 covers 18 residues.

The chain couples TRBV18 to TRBJ1-4; tentatively, D is TRBD1 (6 bases). The CDR3 spans 15 residues. Germline-derived CDR1 and CDR2 are KGHSH and LQKENI. V was clipped by 6 bases and J by 4 bases, with 15 bases between them. CDR3 DNA sequence: TGTGCCAGCTCCGACGAGGGACACGGTAATGAAAAACTGTTTTTT. It yields the protein CASSDEGHGNEKLFF.

The chain has TRBV19 and TRBJ1-5; a possible D gene is TRBD1 (5 bases). The CDR3 covers 15 residues. Germline V gene lookup returns CDR1 LNHDA and CDR2 SQIVND (reference sequence). V lost 1 base to trimming and J lost 0 bases, with 7 bases between them. The CDR3 sequence: CASSIGQYSNQPQHF. In nucleotides, the CDR3 is TGTGCCAGTAGTATAGGACAGTATAGCAATCAGCCCCAGCATTTT. Filled out from reference TRBV19 and TRBJ1-5, the complete variable domain reads DGGITQSPKYLFRKEGQNVTLSCEQNLNHDAMYWYRQDPGQGLRLIYYSQIVNDFQKGDIAEGYSVSREKKESFPLTVTSAQKNPTAFYLCASSIGQYSNQPQHFGDGTRLSIL.

The chain couples TRBV12-5 to TRBJ1-1, with D tentatively TRBD1 (6 bases). V gave up 1 base and J gave up 9 bases, with 9 bases separating them. In germline, CDR1 is LGHNT, CDR2 FRNRAP. This CDR3 region has 12 residues. CDR3 sequence reads: CASGLEDSKAFF. CDR3 nucleotide sequence: TGTGCTAGTGGTTTGGAGGACAGCAAAGCTTTCTTT.

J is TRBJ1-5 and V is TRBV5-1; possible D gene TRBD1, 6 bases. V dropped 0 bases and J dropped 5 bases, with 18 bases sitting between them. There are 17 residues in the CDR3. From germline, CDR1 is SGHRS and CDR2 YFSETQ. CDR3 DNA: TGCGCCAGCAGCTTGGAGCCTCGTTCGGGGGGCGATCAGCCCCAGCATTTT. Protein sequence: CASSLEPRSGGDQPQHF.

The DNA of the CDR3 is TGTGCCAGCAGTGACGGCTGGGCGGCTTTCTTT. Translating gives CASSDGWAAFF. The V and J genes are TRBV6-1 and TRBJ1-1; D not resolved. Germline-derived CDR1 and CDR2 are MNHNS and SASEGT. The CDR3 length is 11 residues. Between the trimmed V and J ends, which lost 3 bases and 11 bases, there was a span of 10 bases.

The rearrangement links TRBV5-6 to TRBJ2-3; TRBD2 matches 7 bases. CDR1 is SGHDT and CDR2 is YYEEEE in the germline V gene. CDR3 length: 15 amino acids. Unmatched junction bases numbered 4, after V lost 0 bases and J lost 3 bases. CDR3 in DNA: TGTGCCAGCAGCTTGGATGGGGGGGGTACAGATACGCAGTATTTT. Protein sequence: CASSLDGGGTDTQYF.

V gene TRBV5-1 combines with J gene TRBJ1-1, with D hard to call. Germline V lookup: CDR1 SGHRS, CDR2 YFSETQ. V was cut by 0 bases and J by 7 bases, with 7 bases left in between. The CDR3 has 12 amino acids. CDR3 residues: CASSLGRDEAFF. Here the CDR3 DNA reads TGCGCCAGCAGCTTGGGGCGGGATGAAGCTTTCTTT.

This rearrangement joins TRBV23-1 to TRBJ1-5; D unresolved. Being an ORF, TRBV23-1 has a function that is uncertain. This CDR3 is built from 14 residues. Trimming took off 4 bases at V and 3 bases at J, with 10 bases between the two ends. In DNA form, the CDR3 reads TGCGCCAGCAGTCGACCGGGGTCCAATCAGCCCCAGCATTTT. The encoded protein is CASSRPGSNQPQHF.

The V gene is TRBV28, the J gene TRBJ2-3; TRBD1 might be the D (5 bases). The V gene's germline CDR1 is MDHEN and CDR2 SYDVKM. The length of the CDR3 is 15 residues. V was pared by 3 bases and J by 0 bases, with 10 bases between. The CDR3 loop reads CASSFNQGSTDTQYF. For the CDR3, the DNA is TGTGCCAGCAGTTTTAATCAGGGTAGCACAGATACGCAGTATTTT.

The rearrangement uses TRBV5-1 and TRBJ2-3, with 9 bases that match TRBD1. Losses at the gene ends were 2 bases for V and 4 bases for J; bases not matched to a gene: 11. Germline V CDR1 and CDR2: SGHRS, YFSETQ. The CDR3 covers 17 residues. The CDR3 nucleotides are TGCGCCAGCAGCTTAGCAACAAGGACAGGGGAAGCAGATACGCAGTATTTT. Its protein is CASSLATRTGEADTQYF.

This clone was seen once. This chain uses TRBV30 with TRBJ1-2, with a possible D match to TRBD1 (5 bases). Germline lookup yields CDR1 GTSNPN and CDR2 SVGIG (reference sequence). Trimming removed 4 bases from V and 6 bases from J, with 12 bases in between. This CDR3 is built from 12 residues. In nucleotides, the CDR3 is TGTGCCTGGACCAAACTGGGGCATGGCTACACCTTC. It specifies CAWTKLGHGYTF.

CDR3 in amino acids: CASSFSPTGSYEQYF. In nucleotides, the CDR3 is TGTGCCAGCAGCTTTTCCCCTACAGGCAGCTACGAGCAGTACTTC. The chain employs TRBV5-4 and TRBJ2-7, with D possibly being TRBD1 (5 bases). Germline loops: CDR1 SGHNT, CDR2 YYREEE (reference sequence). V was cut by 2 bases and J by 3 bases, with 15 bases left in between. The CDR3 is 15 amino acids.

The rearrangement joins TRBV27 to TRBJ2-7; 8 bases map to TRBD2. The CDR3 has 14 residues. J lost 2 bases, V lost 2 bases, and 2 bases had no gene match. CDR1 and CDR2 (germline): MNHEY, SMNVEV (reference sequence). For the CDR3, the DNA is TGTGCCAGCAGTTTACCGGGACTAGCCTACGAGCAGTACTTC. Its protein is CASSLPGLAYEQYF.

CDR3 sequence reads: CASSVSGGLHGYTF. The CDR3 coding sequence is TGTGCCAGCAGCGTCTCAGGGGGCCTCCATGGCTACACCTTC. This chain connects TRBV9 to TRBJ1-2; 8 bases line up with TRBD1. Germline CDR1 reads SGDLS; CDR2 reads YYNGEE. CDR3 length: 14 amino acids. J gave up 6 bases and V 2 bases, and 6 bases lay outside the gene matches.

The rearrangement links TRBV27 to TRBJ2-2; D might be TRBD1 (6 bases). Germline values: CDR1 MNHEY, CDR2 SMNVEV (reference sequence). V lost 6 bases and J 5 bases, leaving 13 bases between the germline ends. The CDR3 spans 14 residues. The CDR3 here is CASRWAGETGELFF. Written as DNA, the CDR3 is TGTGCCAGCAGATGGGCAGGGGAAACCGGGGAGCTGTTTTTT.

This clone was observed a single time. The V call is TRBV27, the J call TRBJ2-5; 11 positions match TRBD1. From germline, CDR1 is MNHEY and CDR2 SMNVEV (reference sequence). The trim removed 4 bases at V and 5 bases at J, leaving 12 bases unmatched. This CDR3 has 17 residues. The chain's CDR3 is CASSSLPRTGGMETQYF. CDR3 in DNA: TGTGCCAGCAGTTCACTCCCTCGGACAGGGGGCATGGAGACCCAGTACTTC.

The rearrangement uses TRBV4-1 and TRBJ2-3; 11 bases fit TRBD2. After removal of 1 base from V and 5 bases from J, the junction contained 8 bases not matched to a gene. Germline V gives CDR1 MGHRA, CDR2 YSYEKL. The CDR3 spans 17 residues. CDR3 protein: CASSQGRGLAEGDTQYF. CDR3 DNA: TGCGCCAGCAGCCAAGGGAGGGGACTAGCGGAGGGAGATACGCAGTATTTT.

V usage is TRBV6-5 and J usage is TRBJ1-5; D is ambiguous. Germline CDR1 reads MNHEY; CDR2 reads SVGAGI. V gave up 5 bases and J gave up 0 bases, with 5 bases separating them. The CDR3 is made up of 13 amino acids. CDR3 residues: CASSPYSNQPQHF. CDR3 nucleotides: TGTGCCAGCAGTCCCTATAGCAATCAGCCCCAGCATTTT.

This clone came up once. The rearrangement joins TRBV2 to TRBJ1-2; no clear D gene. The CDR3 extends over 12 amino acids. Germline V gene data show CDR1 as SNHLY and CDR2 as FYNNEI. V was cut by 7 bases and J by 6 bases, with 12 bases left in between. CDR3 DNA: TGTGCCAGCACCGCCAGGTTAGATGGCTACACCTTC. This gives the protein CASTARLDGYTF.

The V gene is TRBV18, the J gene TRBJ2-6, with unresolved D. The CDR3 runs 16 residues. Trimming stripped 5 bases from V and 0 bases from J, with 11 bases between. Germline CDR1 reads KGHSH; CDR2 reads LQKENI. This CDR3 is CASSSLSPSGANVLTF. CDR3 bases: TGTGCCAGCTCATCTCTTAGCCCCTCTGGGGCCAACGTCCTGACTTTC.

V gene TRBV27 combines with J gene TRBJ1-2; tentative D call: TRBD1 (6 bases). The CDR3 is 17 residues long. V was pared by 6 bases and J by 4 bases, with 24 bases between. From germline, CDR1 is MNHEY and CDR2 SMNVEV (reference sequence). CDR3 DNA: TGTGCCAGCAGAGCGAGGATTGCAGGGGTCGCCGCCTATGGCTACACCTTC. Translated: CASRARIAGVAAYGYTF.

This chain uses TRBV10-3 with TRBJ2-1; 14 nucleotides line up with TRBD2. V was clipped by 6 bases and J by 7 bases; unmatched bases: 5. CDR1 is ENHRY and CDR2 is SYGVKD in the germline V gene. The CDR3 extends over 15 amino acids. The chain's CDR3 is CAIRSGLAGVNEQFF. Here the CDR3 DNA reads TGTGCCATCAGATCGGGACTAGCGGGAGTTAATGAGCAGTTCTTC.